The clone carrying this T cell receptor beta chain has a single count. Its antigen is undetermined. PCR employed 60 Vbeta and 13 Jbeta primers. In the original processing: A later analysis counted approximately 88 million unique TCR beta chains, roughly 11 million shared. The method was immunoSEQ multiplex PCR; TCRdb's version includes in-frame clones alone and lacks a portion of them. V, J and clone size are taken as reported in that table, and D and trimming were inferred from the DNA itself. The data contain 65,000 or so clones, almost 80% of them seen just once; the ten biggest clones take up about 2.9%. These data come from a study of cytomegalovirus exposure and HLA in healthy donors. Study results and limitations: Several of the most significant clusters appeared linked to common viral pathogens, based on a later analysis.

The germline V gene encodes CDR1 KGHSH and CDR2 LQKENI. J gave up 6 bases and V 0 bases, and 8 bases lay outside the gene matches. CDR3 length: 16 amino acids. The V and J genes are TRBV18 and TRBJ2-3, with 8 bases that match TRBD1. This sequence originates from a girl under 18 in good health and CMV-seropositive. Sequencing used PBMCs. The CDR3 DNA reads TGTGCCAGCTCACCACCGGGACAGGCCCGGCGGGATACGCAGTATTTT. Its protein product is CASSPPGQARRDTQYF. The full variable domain, with the rest looked up from reference TRBV18 and TRBJ2-3, is NAGVMQNPRHLVRRRGQEARLRCSPMKGHSHVYWYRQLPEEGLKFMVYLQKENIIDESGMPKERFSAEFPKEGPSILRIQQVVRGDSAAYFCASSPPGQARRDTQYFGPGTRLTVL.